The sequence of this TCR beta chain was determined in a study of blood T cell repertoires in COVID-19. V lost 6 bases and J lost 6; bases outside the gene matches: 4. The CDR3 totals 15 residues. Looked up from germline, CDR1 is LNHDA and CDR2 is SQIVND (reference sequence). The data were produced by immunoSEQ multiplex PCR, yet TCRdb's version contains in-frame clones alone and is incomplete. The sample consists of 150,000 to 200,000 clones, about 87% of them appearing once. The TCR comes from a woman aged 80 or older with COVID-19, enrolled during active disease. The sample consisted of peripheral blood. V gene TRBV19 combines with J gene TRBJ2-1, with TRBD2 matching over 14 bases. CDR3 region: CASRTSGRVVNEQFF. The DNA of the CDR3 is TGTGCCAGTAGGACTAGCGGGAGGGTTGTCAATGAGCAGTTCTTC.